The entry that follows covers one TCR beta chain sequence. Germline loops: CDR1 LNHDA, CDR2 SQIVND (reference sequence). J lost 3 bases, V lost 9 bases, and 11 bases had no gene match. The CDR3 has 15 amino acids. In the original processing: Nucleated cell number was recorded as an estimate derived from reference gene primer amplification. Produced via immunoSEQ multiplex PCR; TCRdb's table is partial and in-frame only. V, J and clone size are taken as reported in that table, and D and trimming were inferred from the DNA itself. The table lists tens of thousands of clones, 80% to 95% of them singletons. The data derive from a study of blood T cell repertoires in COVID-19. Across the study: Whether acute or convalescent, the COVID-19 samples came from the United States, Italy and Spain. Sample material is recorded as cDNA or gDNA derived from T cells, B-cell-depleted T cells, or PBMCs.

While infection was still active, Seattle patients were enrolled and then followed longitudinally. This clonotype was sampled from a man in his fifties or sixties with COVID-19, enrolled during active disease. Sequencing was carried out using peripheral blood. This chain links TRBV19 with TRBJ1-5; TRBD1 agrees at 7 bases. DNA of the CDR3: TGTGCCAGCAAGAGGAGGACAGGCGACAATCAGCCCCAGCATTTT. The encoded protein is CASKRRTGDNQPQHF.